Listed below are T cell receptor beta chains from one sample, sequenced in a study of T cell responses to AZD1222 COVID-19 vaccine. Clones were read by immunoSEQ multiplex PCR, and TCRdb kept only the in-frame ones, dropping some. The sample carries about 120,000 clones, 85% to 90% recorded once. This specimen was peripheral blood, taken on day 0 of AZD1222 vaccination. These receptors all stem from an adult in good health. The CDR3 runs from the conserved cysteine through the conserved F or W. A D gene is named only where the DNA matches it firmly. Some rows mark clone size as missing; the rest say once, few, many or name a class of expanded clone.

J gene	clone size	D gene	V gene	CDR3 length	CDR3 protein	CDR3 DNA
TRBJ2-3	.	.	TRBV7-2	16	CASSLGSAFSTDTQYF	TGTGCCAGCAGCTTAGGTAGCGCCTTTAGCACAGATACGCAGTATTTT
TRBJ1-1	.	.	TRBV5-5	15	CASSLYSGGLTEAFF	TGTGCCAGCAGCCTCTACTCCGGCGGTTTAACTGAAGCTTTCTTT
TRBJ1-2	.	.	TRBV11-1	14	CASSLRRGDYGYTF	TGTGCCAGCAGCTTAAGGCGGGGGGACTATGGCTACACCTTC
TRBJ2-3	.	.	TRBV7-8	14	CASSIDPSTDTQYF	TGTGCCAGCAGCATTGACCCCAGCACAGATACGCAGTATTTT
TRBJ1-6	.	TRBD1	TRBV6-5	13	CASSSGTVEPLHF	TGTGCCAGCAGTTCCGGGACAGTGGAACCCCTCCACTTT
TRBJ2-7	.	.	TRBV6-5	11	CASSYGDPPSF	TGTGCCAGCAGCTACGGGGACCCACCCTCTTTC
TRBJ2-3	.	.	TRBV9	15	CASSPLETSTDTQYF	TGTGCCAGCAGCCCCCTCGAAACTAGCACAGATACGCAGTATTTT
TRBJ1-5	.	.	TRBV5-6	15	CASSFSQYSNQPQHF	TGTGCCAGCAGCTTCTCGCAGTATAGCAATCAGCCCCAGCATTTT
TRBJ1-1	.	TRBD1	TRBV28	11	CASSLTGVAFF	TGTGCCAGCAGTCTCACAGGGGTAGCTTTCTTT
TRBJ2-1	few	.	TRBV3-1/TRBV3-2	15	CASSQDLRGNNEQFF	TGTGCCAGCAGCCAAGACCTAAGGGGGAACAATGAGCAGTTCTTC